Shown below are 18 T cell receptor beta chains from a single sample sequenced in a study of T-cell memory formation after mild COVID-19. Using its own MiXCR run on the 5' RACE reads, TCRdb lists one record per CDR3 protein. The table lists hundreds of thousands of distinct CDR3 sequences, 28% of them singletons. The specimen sequenced was PBMCs or a T cell subset sorted from them (not recorded which). Source of these receptors: an adult woman who had mild COVID-19 (a few samples of this study predate the infection). Cell type and time point are not known.

This clonotype has a handful of counts. The J gene is TRBJ1-2, the V gene TRBV10-3, with 7 bases matching TRBD1. CDR1 is ENHRY, CDR2 SYGVKD, per germline. With V trimmed by 2 bases and J by 3 bases, 0 bases remained unmatched. This CDR3 is 13 amino acids long. CDR3 nucleotides: TGTGCCATCAGTGAGACAGGGGACTATGGCTACACCTTC. As protein: CAISETGDYGYTF.

This clonotype came up a few times. The chain joins TRBV6-2 or TRBV6-3 to TRBJ2-7, with TRBD2 matching over 14 bases. Germline CDR1 MNHEY, CDR2 SVGEGT. The CDR3 loop spans 17 amino acids. The ends lost 1 base at V and 7 bases at J; junction bases unmatched: 9. The chain's CDR3 is CASSYWTRTSGRREQYF. DNA for the CDR3: TGTGCCAGCAGTTACTGGACTCGGACTAGCGGGAGGAGGGAGCAGTACTTC.

The V and J genes are TRBV7-8 and TRBJ2-2; D is unresolved. The V gene lost 1 base and the J gene lost 3 bases, with 12 bases spanning the gap. The CDR3 has 16 amino acids. CDR1 is SGHVS and CDR2 is FQNEAQ in the germline V gene. The CDR3 DNA follows: TGTGCCAGCAGCTTAGGATTTGGCGCGGACACCGGGGAGCTGTTTTTT. It translates to CASSLGFGADTGELFF.

This clonotype showed up just a few times. The V gene is TRBV5-1, the J gene TRBJ2-1; 16 nucleotides match TRBD2. The CDR3 is 15 amino acids. In germline, CDR1 is SGHRS, CDR2 YFSETQ. V was clipped by 3 bases and J by 13 bases; unmatched bases: 7. The CDR3 DNA reads as TGCGCCAGCAGCTCCGGGACTAGCGGGAGGGATGTTCAGTTCTTC. Protein: CASSSGTSGRDVQFF.

This clonotype was found a few times. V gene TRBV20-1 combines with J gene TRBJ1-1; 10 positions agree with TRBD1. J lost 0 bases, V lost 3 bases, and 7 bases had no gene match. The germline V gene has CDR1 DFQATT and CDR2 SNEGSKA (reference sequence). The CDR3 sequence is 16 residues long. CDR3: CSASTLTGGMNTEAFF. The CDR3 DNA follows: TGCAGTGCTAGTACTCTGACAGGGGGCATGAACACTGAAGCTTTCTTT.

V and J are TRBV7-8 and TRBJ2-1; 10 nucleotides match TRBD2. The CDR3 covers 17 residues. The germline gives CDR1 SGHVS, CDR2 FQNEAQ. J lost 2 bases, V lost 0 bases, and 4 bases had no gene match. The CDR3 loop is CASSLAPTSGAYNEQFF. CDR3 nucleotide sequence: TGTGCCAGCAGCTTAGCCCCTACTAGCGGGGCCTACAATGAGCAGTTCTTC.

The chain carries TRBV29-1 and TRBJ2-7, with D perhaps TRBD1 (5 bases). Germline loops: CDR1 SQVTM, CDR2 ANQGSEA. V was pared by 7 bases and J by 0 bases, with 10 bases between. CDR3 size: 12 residues. In nucleotides, the CDR3 is TGCAGCGCCTCGGACATCTCCTACGAGCAGTACTTC. Its protein product is CSASDISYEQYF.

The chain combines TRBV7-8 with TRBJ1-1; perhaps TRBD1 as D (5 bases). In germline, CDR1 is SGHVS, CDR2 FQNEAQ. CDR3 length: 13 amino acids. Deletions cut 4 bases from V and 7 bases from J, with 13 bases between. CDR3 DNA sequence: TGTGCCAGCAGCTCTGCGAGGGACGGTGAAGCTTTCTTT. As protein: CASSSARDGEAFF.

The chain uses TRBV6-5 and TRBJ1-2; 8 bases match TRBD1. The CDR3 has 17 residues. V was clipped by 2 bases and J by 4 bases; unmatched bases: 12. The germline V gene encodes CDR1 MNHEY and CDR2 SVGAGI. CDR3 sequence reads: CASSYGPPRGRGYGYTF. The DNA for the CDR3 is TGTGCCAGCAGTTACGGCCCTCCCAGGGGGCGCGGCTATGGCTACACCTTC.

The chain links TRBV3-1 to TRBJ1-1; the D is unclear. Germline assignment: CDR1 LGHDT and CDR2 YNNKEL (reference sequence). The length of the CDR3 is 12 residues. V was trimmed by 1 base and J by 8 bases, leaving 8 bases between them. CDR3 coding DNA: TGTGCCAGCAGCCAAGCGAGTTCAGAAGCTTTCTTT. Translating it yields CASSQASSEAFF.

This rearrangement joins TRBV7-9 to TRBJ2-3, with D perhaps TRBD1 or TRBD2 (6 bases each). Trimming pared 8 bases from V and 3 bases from J, leaving 18 bases between. Germline V gene data show CDR1 as SEHNR and CDR2 as FQNEAQ (reference sequence). The CDR3 consists of 15 residues. This chain's CDR3 is CASLQLGGMTDTQYF. As DNA, the CDR3 is TGTGCCAGCCTCCAGCTAGGGGGGATGACAGATACGCAGTATTTT.

The chain couples TRBV12-3 or TRBV12-4 to TRBJ1-2, with D uncertain. V was pared by 1 base and J by 3 bases, with 9 bases between. The CDR3 consists of 14 residues. DNA of the CDR3: TGTGCCAGCAGTTTAGAGACCTCGTACTATGGCTACACCTTC. Translated, it gives CASSLETSYYGYTF.

This clonotype was seen more than once but under ten times. V is TRBV5-1 and J is TRBJ1-2; maybe TRBD1 (5 bases). The CDR3 spans 14 residues. Germline CDR1 is SGHRS and CDR2 is YFSETQ. V lost 6 bases to trimming and J lost 2 bases, with 14 bases between them. This chain's CDR3 is CASKFGGINYGYTF. CDR3 DNA: TGCGCCAGCAAGTTCGGGGGGATCAACTATGGCTACACCTTC.

The J gene is TRBJ2-3, the V gene TRBV12-3 or TRBV12-4; 8 nucleotides align to TRBD2. This CDR3 is 12 amino acids long. V was clipped by 6 bases and J by 9 bases; unmatched bases: 5. The CDR3 sequence is CASSLAGRTQYF. The CDR3 coding sequence is TGTGCCAGCAGCCTAGCGGGCCGCACGCAGTATTTT.

The V call is TRBV7-9, the J call TRBJ2-4; 8 nucleotides agree with TRBD1. J was trimmed by 6 bases and V by 5 bases; bases with no gene match: 18. The CDR3 is 18 residues long. Germline V CDR1 and CDR2: SEHNR, FQNEAQ (reference sequence). This chain's CDR3 is CASSKVGQERYLGNIQYF. CDR3 DNA sequence: TGTGCCAGCAGCAAAGTGGGACAGGAGAGGTATTTGGGAAACATTCAGTACTTC.

This rearrangement joins TRBV5-1 to TRBJ2-1, with 8 bases lining up with TRBD2. Germline lookup yields CDR1 SGHRS and CDR2 YFSETQ. The CDR3 loop spans 14 amino acids. The J segment lost 8 bases and the V segment lost 4 bases, leaving 8 bases of the junction unmatched. Here the CDR3 reads CASSTGGADDEQFF. CDR3 in DNA: TGCGCCAGCAGCACCGGGGGGGCGGACGATGAGCAGTTCTTC.

This clonotype has more than one count but fewer than ten. This rearrangement joins TRBV4-3 to TRBJ2-4; 7 nucleotides match TRBD1. This CDR3 is 16 amino acids long. V trimming: 3 bases; J trimming: 5 bases; junction bases outside the gene matches: 10. Germline values: CDR1 LGHNA, CDR2 YSLEER. In DNA, the CDR3 is TGCGCCAGCAGCCAGAGGACAGGAAACTCTGAAAACATTCAGTACTTC. Protein sequence: CASSQRTGNSENIQYF.

The chain uses TRBV29-1 and TRBJ2-1, with a tentative D call TRBD2 (5 bases). Germline lookup yields CDR1 SQVTM and CDR2 ANQGSEA. V shed 7 bases and J shed 0 bases, with 13 bases lying between them. This CDR3 comprises 14 residues. The DNA for the CDR3 is TGCAGCGCCCGACGGGGTAGCTCCTACAATGAGCAGTTCTTC. Its protein is CSARRGSSYNEQFF.